The rows below give T cell receptor beta chains drawn from one sample of a study of PD-1 blockade in classical Hodgkin lymphoma. The data were produced by immunoSEQ multiplex PCR, yet TCRdb's version contains in-frame clones alone and is incomplete. This sample has 45,000 or so clones; under 95% occur once, and the top ten carry around 5%. Sequencing used peripheral blood mononuclear cells (PBMCs). These receptors came from a human donor with classical Hodgkin lymphoma. Both conserved end residues are part of each CDR3. A D gene is named only where the DNA matches it firmly. Some rows mark clone size as missing; the rest say once, few, many or name a class of expanded clone.

j_call,clone_size,v_call,d_call,cdr3_aa,cdr3_nt
TRBJ1-4,.,TRBV6-1,.,CASSEGGENEKLFF,TGTGCCAGCAGTGAGGGCGGGGAGAATGAAAAACTGTTTTTT
TRBJ2-1,.,TRBV10-1,TRBD2,CASSPGLAVLRTNEQFF,TGCGCCAGCAGTCCGGGACTAGCGGTTTTAAGGACCAATGAGCAGTTCTTC
TRBJ1-1,.,TRBV28,.,CASSFQVNTEAFF,TGTGCCAGCAGTTTCCAGGTTAACACTGAAGCTTTCTTT
TRBJ2-5,.,TRBV5-4,.,CASSKASGGTQRETQYF,TGTGCCAGCAGCAAAGCCTCGGGCGGGACACAGAGAGAGACCCAGTACTTC
TRBJ2-7,.,TRBV18,TRBD2,CASSPQGTSSYEQYF,TGTGCCAGCTCACCACAAGGGACTAGTTCTTACGAGCAGTACTTC
TRBJ2-2,.,TRBV13,.,CASSLGANLGELFF,TGTGCCAGCAGCTTAGGTGCTAACCTGGGGGAGCTGTTTTTT
TRBJ1-2,once,TRBV5-1,.,CASSLGVDPSYTF,TGCGCCAGCAGCCTGGGGGTAGACCCCTCCTACACCTTC
TRBJ2-1,.,TRBV27,.,CASSLGGVFRNEQFF,TGTGCCAGCAGTTTGGGGGGAGTCTTCCGGAATGAGCAGTTCTTC
TRBJ1-2,.,TRBV5-6,.,CASSLGQLDGYTF,TGTGCCAGCAGCTTAGGTCAACTAGATGGCTACACCTTC
TRBJ1-5,.,TRBV2,TRBD1,CASRLGQGIINQPQHF,TGTGCCAGCAGGCTGGGACAGGGTATCATCAATCAGCCCCAGCATTTT
TRBJ2-2,.,TRBV18,TRBD2,CASSPRLAGAGELFF,TGTGCCAGCTCACCAAGGCTAGCGGGAGCTGGGGAGCTGTTTTTT
TRBJ2-1,.,TRBV5-5,.,CASSSGRLNEQFF,TGTGCCAGCAGCTCGGGACGCCTGAATGAGCAGTTCTTC
TRBJ1-1,.,TRBV2,TRBD1,CASSEALLGQGDTEAFF,TGTGCCAGCAGTGAAGCGCTTCTGGGACAGGGAGATACTGAAGCTTTCTTT
TRBJ2-3,.,TRBV10-1,.,CASSLPGSDTQYF,TGCGCCAGCAGTCTCCCCGGGTCAGATACGCAGTATTTT
TRBJ2-7,few,TRBV27,.,CASAVKGAGYEQYF,TGTGCCAGTGCAGTAAAGGGAGCCGGCTACGAGCAGTACTTC
TRBJ1-5,.,TRBV27,.,CASRGAGNQPQHF,TGTGCCAGCAGGGGGGCAGGCAATCAGCCCCAGCATTTT